This T cell receptor (beta chain) was captured by sequencing in a study of CD4 T cells in relation to SARS-CoV-2 and coronaviruses. Background on the study: PBMCs were cultured with antigen for over nine days before TCR beta sequencing.

A remark on this clone: Its specificity is not known.

Regarding the study as a whole: Roughly 65% of donors had memory CD4+ clonotypes crossrecognizing SARS-CoV-2 and common cold coronavirus spike.

The CDR3 is 16 amino acids. Germline V lookup: CDR1 LGHDT, CDR2 YNNKEL (reference sequence). V shed 3 bases and J shed 11 bases, with 24 bases lying between them. Survey-level TCR-beta sequencing used DNA from CEF-cultured naive and memory CD4+ T cells. TCRdb keeps only in-frame clones here, not all; method: immunoSEQ multiplex PCR. The sample lists around 41,000 clones; about 80% were seen once. The TCR sequence derives from an adult with COVID-19. This chain links TRBV3-1 (or the pseudogene TRBV3-2) with TRBJ2-3, with D perhaps matching TRBD2 (6 bases). What was sequenced was naive CD4+ T cells from PBMCs, cultured in vitro. Noted subset: naive CD4+ T cells isolated by negative enrichment. The CDR3 region has the DNA TGTGCCAGCAGCCACCTTATCCTCGGACTAAACGGGATGCAGTATTTT. Encoded protein: CASSHLILGLNGMQYF.